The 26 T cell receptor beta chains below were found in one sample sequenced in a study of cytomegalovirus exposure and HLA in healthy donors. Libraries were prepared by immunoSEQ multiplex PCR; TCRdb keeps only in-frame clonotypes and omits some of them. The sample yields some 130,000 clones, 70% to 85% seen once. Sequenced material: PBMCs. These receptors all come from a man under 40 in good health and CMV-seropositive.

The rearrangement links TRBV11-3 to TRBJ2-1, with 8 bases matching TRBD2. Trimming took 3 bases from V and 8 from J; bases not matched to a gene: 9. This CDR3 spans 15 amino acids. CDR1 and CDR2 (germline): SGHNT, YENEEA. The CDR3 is CASSFSGASPDEQFF. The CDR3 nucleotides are TGTGCCAGCAGCTTTAGCGGGGCCTCGCCCGATGAGCAGTTCTTC.

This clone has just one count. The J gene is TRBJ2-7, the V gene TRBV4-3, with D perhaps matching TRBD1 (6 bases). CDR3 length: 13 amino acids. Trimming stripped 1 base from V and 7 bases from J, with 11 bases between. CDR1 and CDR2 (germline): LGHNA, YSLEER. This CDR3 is CASSQAGVGEQYF. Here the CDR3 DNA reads TGCGCCAGCAGCCAAGCAGGGGTGGGGGAGCAGTACTTC.

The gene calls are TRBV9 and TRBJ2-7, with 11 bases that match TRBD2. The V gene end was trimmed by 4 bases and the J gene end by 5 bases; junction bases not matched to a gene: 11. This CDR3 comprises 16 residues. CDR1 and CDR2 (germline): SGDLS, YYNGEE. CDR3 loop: CASSRRALAGEDEQYF. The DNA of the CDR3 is TGTGCCAGCAGCAGACGAGCACTAGCGGGGGAGGACGAGCAGTACTTC.

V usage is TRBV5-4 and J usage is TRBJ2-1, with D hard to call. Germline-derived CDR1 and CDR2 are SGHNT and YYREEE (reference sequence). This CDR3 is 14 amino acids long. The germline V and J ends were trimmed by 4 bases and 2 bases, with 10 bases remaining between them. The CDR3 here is CASSPGDPYNEQFF. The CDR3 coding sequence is TGTGCCAGCAGCCCTGGAGATCCCTACAATGAGCAGTTCTTC.

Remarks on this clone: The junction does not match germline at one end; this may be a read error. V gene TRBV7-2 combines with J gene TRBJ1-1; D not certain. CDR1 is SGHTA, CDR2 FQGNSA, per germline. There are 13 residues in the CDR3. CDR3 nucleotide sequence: TGTGCCAGCAGCTTAGTAATGCAGGCTGAAACTTTCTTT. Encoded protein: CASSLVMQAETFF.

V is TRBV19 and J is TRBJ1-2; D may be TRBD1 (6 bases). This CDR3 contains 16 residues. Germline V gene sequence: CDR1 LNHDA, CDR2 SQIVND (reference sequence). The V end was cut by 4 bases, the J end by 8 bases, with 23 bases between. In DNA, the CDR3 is TGTGCCAGTAGTAGGGCAACCTTAGCCAAAGGGGGAGGCTACACCTTC. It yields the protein CASSRATLAKGGGYTF.

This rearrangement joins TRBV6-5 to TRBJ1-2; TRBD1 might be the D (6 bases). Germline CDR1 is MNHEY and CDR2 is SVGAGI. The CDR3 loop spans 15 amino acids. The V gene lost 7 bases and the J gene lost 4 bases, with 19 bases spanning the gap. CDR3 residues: CASTSGAGRTYGYTF. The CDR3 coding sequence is TGTGCCAGCACCTCAGGGGCAGGGAGAACCTATGGCTACACCTTC.

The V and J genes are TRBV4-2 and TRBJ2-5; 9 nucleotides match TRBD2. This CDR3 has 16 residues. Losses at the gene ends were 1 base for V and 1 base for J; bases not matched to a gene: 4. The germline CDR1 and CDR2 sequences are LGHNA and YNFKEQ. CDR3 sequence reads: CASSQGASGAQETQYF. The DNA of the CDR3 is TGTGCCAGCAGCCAAGGGGCTAGCGGGGCCCAAGAGACCCAGTACTTC.

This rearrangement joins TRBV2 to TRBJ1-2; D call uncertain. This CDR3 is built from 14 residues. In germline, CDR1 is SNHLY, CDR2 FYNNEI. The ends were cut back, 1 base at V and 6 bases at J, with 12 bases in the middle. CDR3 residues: CASSEVRTRDGYTF. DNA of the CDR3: TGTGCCAGCAGTGAAGTTCGGACGCGGGATGGCTACACCTTC.

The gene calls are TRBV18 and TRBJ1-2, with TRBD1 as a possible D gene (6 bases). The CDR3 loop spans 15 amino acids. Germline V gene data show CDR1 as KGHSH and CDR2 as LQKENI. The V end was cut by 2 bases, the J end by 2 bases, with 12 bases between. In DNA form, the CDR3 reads TGTGCCAGCTCACCAGATATGGGGGCGAACTATGGCTACACCTTC. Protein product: CASSPDMGANYGYTF.

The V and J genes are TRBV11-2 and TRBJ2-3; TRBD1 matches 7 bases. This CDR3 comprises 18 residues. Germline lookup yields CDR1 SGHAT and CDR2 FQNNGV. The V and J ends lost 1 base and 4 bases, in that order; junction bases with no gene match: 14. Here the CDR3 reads CASSLGRGDRAPSDTQYF. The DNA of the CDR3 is TGTGCCAGCAGCTTAGGGCGTGGCGACAGGGCCCCCTCAGATACGCAGTATTTT.

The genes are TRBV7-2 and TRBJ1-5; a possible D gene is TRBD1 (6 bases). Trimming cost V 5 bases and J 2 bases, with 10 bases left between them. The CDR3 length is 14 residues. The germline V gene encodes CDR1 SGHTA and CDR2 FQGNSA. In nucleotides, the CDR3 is TGTGCCAGCAGCACCCGGACAGGCAATCAGCCCCAGCATTTT. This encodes CASSTRTGNQPQHF.

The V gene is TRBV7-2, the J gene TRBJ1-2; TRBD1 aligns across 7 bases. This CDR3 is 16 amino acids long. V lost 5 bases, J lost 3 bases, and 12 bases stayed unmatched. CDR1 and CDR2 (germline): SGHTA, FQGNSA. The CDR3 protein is CASSLKHRGAYYGYTF. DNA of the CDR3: TGTGCCAGCAGCCTAAAGCACAGGGGTGCCTACTATGGCTACACCTTC. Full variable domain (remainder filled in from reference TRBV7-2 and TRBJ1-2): GAGVSQSPSNKVTEKGKDVELRCDPISGHTALYWYRQSLGQGLEFLIYFQGNSAPDKSGLPSDRFSAERTGGSVSTLTIQRTQQEDSAVYLCASSLKHRGAYYGYTFGSGTRLTVV.

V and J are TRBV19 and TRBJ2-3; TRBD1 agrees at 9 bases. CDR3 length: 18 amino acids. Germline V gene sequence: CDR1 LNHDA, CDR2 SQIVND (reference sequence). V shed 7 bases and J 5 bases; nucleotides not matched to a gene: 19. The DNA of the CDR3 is TGTGCCAGTACCCTTTTCTCTCCGGGACAGGGTATAGGAGATACGCAGTATTTT. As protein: CASTLFSPGQGIGDTQYF.

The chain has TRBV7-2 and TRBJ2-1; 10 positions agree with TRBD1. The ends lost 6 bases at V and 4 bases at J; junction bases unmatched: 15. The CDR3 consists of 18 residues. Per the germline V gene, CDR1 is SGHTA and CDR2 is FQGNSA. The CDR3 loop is CASSMIRAGTGEYNEQFF. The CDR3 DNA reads TGTGCCAGCAGTATGATCCGGGCCGGGACAGGGGAGTACAATGAGCAGTTCTTC.

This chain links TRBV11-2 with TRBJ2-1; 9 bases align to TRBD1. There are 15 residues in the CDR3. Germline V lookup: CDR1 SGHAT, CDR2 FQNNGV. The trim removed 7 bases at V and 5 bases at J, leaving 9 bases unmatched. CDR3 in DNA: TGTGCCAGCACCCTGACAGGGGGTAAAAACAATGAGCAGTTCTTC. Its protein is CASTLTGGKNNEQFF.

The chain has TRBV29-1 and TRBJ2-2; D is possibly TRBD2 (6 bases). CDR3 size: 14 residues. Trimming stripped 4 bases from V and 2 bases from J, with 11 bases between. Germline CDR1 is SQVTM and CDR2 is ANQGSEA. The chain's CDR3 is CSVVGLPNTGELFF. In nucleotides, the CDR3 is TGCAGCGTTGTGGGACTTCCTAACACCGGGGAGCTGTTTTTT.

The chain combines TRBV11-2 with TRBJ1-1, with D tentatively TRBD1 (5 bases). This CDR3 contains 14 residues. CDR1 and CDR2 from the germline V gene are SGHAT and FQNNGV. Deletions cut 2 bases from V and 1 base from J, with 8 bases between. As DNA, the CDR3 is TGTGCCAGCAGCTTATGGGGGGGGAACACTGAAGCTTTCTTT. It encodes CASSLWGGNTEAFF. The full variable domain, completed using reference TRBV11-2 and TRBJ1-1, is EAGVAQSPRYKIIEKRQSVAFWCNPISGHATLYWYQQILGQGPKLLIQFQNNGVVDDSQLPKDRFSAERLKGVDSTLKIQPAKLEDSAVYLCASSLWGGNTEAFFGQGTRLTVV.

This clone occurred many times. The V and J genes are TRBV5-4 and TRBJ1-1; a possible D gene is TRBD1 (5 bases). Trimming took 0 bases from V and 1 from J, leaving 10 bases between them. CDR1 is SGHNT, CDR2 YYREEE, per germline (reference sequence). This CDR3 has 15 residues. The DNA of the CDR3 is TGTGCCAGCAGCTTGGGTGTGGGGGGGAACACTGAAGCTTTCTTT. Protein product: CASSLGVGGNTEAFF.

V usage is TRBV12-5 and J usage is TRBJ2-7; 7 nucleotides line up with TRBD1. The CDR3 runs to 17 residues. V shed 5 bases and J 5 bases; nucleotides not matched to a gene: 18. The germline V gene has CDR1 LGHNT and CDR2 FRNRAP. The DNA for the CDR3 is TGTGCTAGTGGTCCCTACGGCTTCCGAGGGGGCGTCCACGAGCAGTACTTC. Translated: CASGPYGFRGGVHEQYF.

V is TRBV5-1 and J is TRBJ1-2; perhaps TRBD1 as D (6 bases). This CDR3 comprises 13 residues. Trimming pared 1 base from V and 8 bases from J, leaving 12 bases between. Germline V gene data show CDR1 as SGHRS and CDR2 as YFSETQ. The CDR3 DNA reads TGCGCCAGCAGCTTGAATCCCCAGGGGGGCTACACCTTC. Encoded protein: CASSLNPQGGYTF.

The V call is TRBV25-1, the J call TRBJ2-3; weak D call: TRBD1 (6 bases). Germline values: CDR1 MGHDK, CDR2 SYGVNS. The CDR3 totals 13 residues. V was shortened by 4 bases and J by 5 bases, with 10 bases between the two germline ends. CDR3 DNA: TGTGCCAGCAGTGCCCGAGGGGGAGATACGCAGTATTTT. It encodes CASSARGGDTQYF.

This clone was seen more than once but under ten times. The CDR3 DNA reads as TGTGCCACCAGCAGGAAGGGACAGGGGACCTACGAGCAGTACTTC. It translates to CATSRKGQGTYEQYF. The V gene is TRBV15, the J gene TRBJ2-7; TRBD1 aligns across 10 bases. V trimming: 3 bases; J trimming: 2 bases; junction bases outside the gene matches: 4. The CDR3 spans 15 residues. Germline loops: CDR1 LNHNV, CDR2 YYDKDF (reference sequence).

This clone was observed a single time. The CDR3 coding sequence is TGTGCCAGCAGCTCCTCAGGGGCCCAGAACACTGAAGCTTTCTTT. It yields the protein CASSSSGAQNTEAFF. The V gene is TRBV7-3, the J gene TRBJ1-1, with D possibly TRBD1 on 6 matching bases. Germline CDR1 SGHTA, CDR2 FQGTGA. The CDR3 is 15 amino acids. Trimming took 4 bases from V and 1 from J, leaving 13 bases between them.

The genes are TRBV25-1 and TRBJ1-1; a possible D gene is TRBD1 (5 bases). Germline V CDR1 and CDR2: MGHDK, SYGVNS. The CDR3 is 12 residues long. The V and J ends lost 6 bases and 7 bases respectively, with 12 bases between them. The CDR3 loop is CASRLGGLEAFF. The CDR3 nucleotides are TGTGCCAGCAGACTGGGGGGACTTGAAGCTTTCTTT.

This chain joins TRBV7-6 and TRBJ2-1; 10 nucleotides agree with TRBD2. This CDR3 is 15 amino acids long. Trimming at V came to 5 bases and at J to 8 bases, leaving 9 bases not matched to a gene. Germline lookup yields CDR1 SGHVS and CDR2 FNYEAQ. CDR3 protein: CASSPPSGGSDEQFF. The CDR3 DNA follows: TGTGCCAGCAGCCCCCCTAGCGGGGGAAGCGATGAGCAGTTCTTC.